In this sample, the clone carrying this T cell receptor beta chain turned up a few times. What it binds is not known. The record originates from a study of T cells in Graves' hyperthyroidism and ophthalmopathy. Study findings and constraints: Clonotypes that were expanded in thyroid above 0.001 mostly appeared in blood too. Researchers report that a 13 V-J model separated ophthalmopathy from stable hyperthyroidism. The model foresaw ophthalmopathy a median about 6.1 months prior to onset.

The CDR3 regions of TCR beta were amplified from RNA transcripts. A set of HTBI primers served as the primers for a first-round RT-PCR of the TCR CDR3. TCRdb recomputed calls from the multiplex PCR reads with MiXCR, one row per CDR3 protein. The sample carries 550,000 to 800,000 distinct CDR3 sequences, 17% recorded once. Hyperthyroidism patients were newly diagnosed, had disease duration under 2 months, and were aged 18 to 65 years. This CDR3 comprises 15 residues. Germline V CDR1 and CDR2: SGHTA, FQGNSA. V was trimmed by 2 bases and J by 3 bases, leaving 11 bases between them. Specimen: blood. V gene TRBV7-2 combines with J gene TRBJ2-1; D gene unclear. This clonotype originated in a man aged 45-60 years with Graves' hyperthyroidism. In nucleotides, the CDR3 is TGTGCCAGCAGCTTAAGGGCCAAAAACTACAATGAGCAGTTCTTC. Its translation: CASSLRAKNYNEQFF.